This T cell receptor beta chain was recorded in a study of cytomegalovirus exposure and HLA in healthy donors. Primers for the PCR totalled 60 Vbeta and 13 Jbeta. Sequencing was performed with immunoSEQ multiplex PCR; in TCRdb, only in-frame clones are kept and a portion is missing. The table lists 130,000 to 150,000 clones, 73% of them singletons. As concerns this clone: Its antigen is undetermined.

Study-wide results and limits: For TCR beta chains, V- and J-gene trimming was later linked to a missense DCLRE1C variant.

The V gene's germline CDR1 is SGHTA and CDR2 FQGNSA. The CDR3 runs 16 residues. The gene calls are TRBV7-2 and TRBJ2-5; 11 bases map to TRBD2. The J call may be mistaken, given a closer DNA end match to TRBJ2-7. What was sequenced was PBMCs. This receptor was taken from a woman aged 18-29 years in good health and CMV-seronegative. CDR3 in amino acids: CASSLGLLAGAYEQYF. CDR3 DNA sequence: TGTGCCAGCAGCTTGGGCCTACTAGCGGGGGCCTACGAGCAGTACTTC.